This T cell receptor (beta chain) was retrieved from a study of blood T cell repertoires in COVID-19. The overall study: Both acute and convalescent COVID-19 samples were obtained from the United States, Italy and Spain. From T cells, B-cell-depleted T cells, or PBMCs came the material, which was cDNA or gDNA.

This CDR3 has 18 amino acids. With 4 bases clipped from V and 4 bases from J, the junction kept 14 bases outside the gene matches. Germline values: CDR1 SGHRS, CDR2 YFSETQ. In the original analysis: Cell counts per sample came from amplifying reference gene primers. TCRdb keeps only in-frame clones here, not all; method: immunoSEQ multiplex PCR. The V and J calls and the clone size are those of that table, but D and trimming were determined from the DNA. The table includes around 33,000 clones, 90% detected once. This chain uses TRBV5-1 with TRBJ1-5; TRBD1 matches at 10 bases. Sequenced: peripheral blood. The TCR was taken from an elderly man with acute or convalescent COVID-19. CDR3 in DNA: TGCGCCAGCAGCCCCTTAGGTCGGGACAGGGGAACTAATCAGCCCCAGCATTTT. This translates into CASSPLGRDRGTNQPQHF.